The clone carrying this TCR beta chain occurred many times. Its antigen is as yet unknown. TCRdb used MiXCR to reprocess the 5' RACE reads, holding one entry per CDR3 protein. The sample includes roughly 130,000 distinct CDR3 sequences, about 6% of them seen just once. The data belong to a study of T-cell memory formation after mild COVID-19. Across the whole study: TCR clusters mostly belonged to single donors.

Study-wide results and limits: Some clones that responded turned up in pre-infection memory, which suggests that cross-reactive memory joined in.

The sequenced sample was PBMCs or a T cell subset sorted from them (not recorded which). The TCR was taken from an adult woman who had mild COVID-19 (a few samples of this study predate the infection). Cell type and time point are not known.

Here the CDR3 reads CSASGDGYTF. DNA of the CDR3: TGCAGTGCTAGTGGTGATGGCTACACCTTC. The V call is TRBV20-1, the J call TRBJ1-2; unclear D gene. Germline assignment: CDR1 DFQATT and CDR2 SNEGSKA (reference sequence). This CDR3 spans 10 amino acids. The V gene lost 3 bases and the J gene lost 6 bases, with 5 bases spanning the gap.